This TCR beta chain was recorded in a study of blood T cell repertoires in COVID-19. Study at large: In each case, the material was cDNA or gDNA derived from T cells, B-cell-depleted T cells, or PBMCs.

In the study's own analysis: Estimates of nucleated cell counts were drawn from the amplification of reference gene primers. Clones were read by immunoSEQ multiplex PCR, and TCRdb kept only the in-frame ones, dropping some. V and J calls and clone size are those listed in that table; D and trimming were worked out from the DNA. The sample contains about 190,000 clones, 60% to 80% of which appear only once. Material for sequencing was PBMCs or T cells enriched from blood (not recorded which). The clonotype was recovered from a woman in her fifties or sixties who had recovered from COVID-19.

CDR3 protein: CASSVEEKLFF. DNA for the CDR3: TGTGCCAGCAGTGTGGAGGAAAAACTGTTTTTT. The J gene is TRBJ1-4, the V gene TRBV2; no definite D call. The CDR3 is 11 amino acids. The germline gives CDR1 SNHLY, CDR2 FYNNEI. Trimming left V 4 bases short and J 8 bases short, with 5 bases between. The full variable domain, with the rest looked up from reference TRBV2 and TRBJ1-4, is EPEVTQTPSHQVTQMGQEVILRCVPISNHLYFYWYRQILGQKVEFLVSFYNNEISEKSEIFDDQFSVERPDGSNFTLKIRSTKLEDSAMYFCASSVEEKLFFGSGTQLSVL.